The 24 T cell receptor beta chains below were found in one sample sequenced in a study of T-cell reconstitution after alpha-beta-depleted transplantation in children (dated by TCRdb to the mid-2010s). The treatment or condition label for this specimen denotes: allogeneic hematopoietic cell transplantation with graft depleted of TCRalphabeta T cells and CD19 B cells. Library construction relied on PCR. This sample was sequenced with an Illumina HiSeq 2500. Molecular barcoding was employed in the preparation of TCR libraries, with unique molecular identifiers being used to normalize TCRbeta repertoire quantification. TCRdb applied fastp at Q25 and MiXCR to the public reads, then kept only in-frame beta chains. Duplicate CDR3 protein sequences are folded into a single record with the most common DNA and genes. This sample gives some 600,000 distinct CDR3 sequences in total; about an eighth of them show up just once. Over 2% of the sample lies in the top ten.

Here the sequenced sample was PBMCs, mostly from graft donor cells, taken 360 days after TCRalphabeta/CD19-depleted stem cell transplant. The receptor source for this set is a male patient aged 10-17 years who had a stem cell transplant for acute myeloid leukemia, so the T cells may come from the graft donor.

The chain's CDR3 is CASSFTGGNNEQFF. Here the CDR3 DNA reads TGCGCCAGCAGCTTCACCGGGGGCAACAATGAGCAGTTCTTC. This chain links TRBV5-1 with TRBJ2-1, with D perhaps matching TRBD1 or TRBD2 (6 bases each). Germline-derived CDR1 and CDR2 are SGHRS and YFSETQ. The CDR3 contains 14 residues. The V end was cut by 2 bases, the J end by 5 bases, with 11 bases between.

The sample holds many counts of this clonotype. The CDR3 region has the DNA TGCAGCGTTGCCCCCGAAGATACGCAGTATTTT. Encoded protein: CSVAPEDTQYF. The gene calls are TRBV29-1 and TRBJ2-3; D not resolved. The germline V gene encodes CDR1 SQVTM and CDR2 ANQGSEA. Trimming removed 4 bases from V and 5 bases from J, with 7 bases in between. This CDR3 contains 11 residues.

This clonotype was seen only a few times. The chain recombines TRBV7-6 with TRBJ2-7; a possible D gene is TRBD1 (6 bases). CDR3 size: 15 residues. Trimming took off 2 bases at V and 0 bases at J, with 11 bases between the two ends. Germline CDR1 reads SGHVS; CDR2 reads FNYEAQ. This CDR3 reads CASSLLGASSYEQYF. The DNA for the CDR3 is TGTGCCAGCAGCTTACTGGGGGCGAGCTCCTACGAGCAGTACTTC.

This clonotype was counted a few times. The chain couples TRBV7-2 to TRBJ2-1, with 9 bases matching TRBD1. V dropped 6 bases and J dropped 5; count of bases not matched to a gene: 11. This CDR3 has 16 amino acids. CDR1 and CDR2 (germline): SGHTA, FQGNSA. The CDR3 sequence: CASRDTGGAIDNEQFF. CDR3 nucleotide sequence: TGTGCCAGCAGAGATACAGGGGGCGCAATCGACAATGAGCAGTTCTTC.

This clonotype was counted between two and nine times. This chain's CDR3 is CASTIWTSGRHEQYF. CDR3 DNA sequence: TGCGCCAGCACAATATGGACTAGCGGGAGACACGAGCAGTACTTC. The rearrangement links TRBV5-1 to TRBJ2-7, with TRBD2 matching over 13 bases. Germline CDR1 and CDR2: SGHRS and YFSETQ. The CDR3 extends over 15 amino acids. The J segment lost 5 bases and the V segment lost 6 bases, leaving 8 bases of the junction unmatched.

This clonotype has more than one count but fewer than ten. The chain recombines TRBV7-2 with TRBJ2-1; D is uncertain. The germline V gene has CDR1 SGHTA and CDR2 FQGNSA. The length of the CDR3 is 14 residues. V dropped 3 bases and J dropped 6 bases, with 12 bases sitting between them. The CDR3 reads CASSLYTPGNEQFF. The CDR3 bases are TGTGCCAGCAGCTTGTACACCCCCGGCAATGAGCAGTTCTTC.

This clonotype was found a few times. The chain employs TRBV5-5 and TRBJ2-1, with D maybe TRBD1 (6 bases). The V end was cut by 4 bases, the J end by 9 bases, with 20 bases between. Germline CDR1 is SGHKS and CDR2 is YYEKEE (reference sequence). CDR3 size: 15 residues. CDR3 in DNA: TGTGCCAGCAGCCCGAGCAGGGGCGCGGAGACTGAGCAGTTCTTC. Amino acid sequence: CASSPSRGAETEQFF.

The J gene is TRBJ2-1, the V gene TRBV7-6, with D perhaps TRBD2 (6 bases). Germline CDR1 is SGHVS and CDR2 is FNYEAQ. V was shortened by 6 bases and J by 0 bases, with 18 bases between the two germline ends. The length of the CDR3 is 17 residues. CDR3 DNA sequence: TGTGCCAGCAGTTCCCTCAGCGGGTCGAGCTCCTACAATGAGCAGTTCTTC. It yields the protein CASSSLSGSSSYNEQFF.

This chain joins TRBV28 and TRBJ2-7, with D possibly called TRBD1 or TRBD2 (6 bases each). V shed 1 base and J shed 7 bases, with 11 bases lying between them. This CDR3 comprises 13 residues. Germline CDR1 reads MDHEN; CDR2 reads SYDVKM. CDR3 in amino acids: CASSLLGAGEQYF. CDR3 sequence (DNA): TGTGCCAGCAGTTTATTGGGGGCGGGGGAGCAGTACTTC.

The chain is built from TRBV27 and TRBJ1-1; the D is unclear. V lost 5 bases and J 7 bases, leaving 14 bases between the germline ends. The CDR3 is 13 residues long. CDR1 and CDR2 from the germline V gene are MNHEY and SMNVEV (reference sequence). The CDR3 bases are TGTGCCAGCAGTGGATCGTGGACTGGTGAAGCTTTCTTT. Translation: CASSGSWTGEAFF.

This chain uses TRBV30 with TRBJ2-1; D is ambiguous. CDR3 size: 12 residues. Germline V lookup: CDR1 GTSNPN, CDR2 SVGIG (reference sequence). The V gene lost 2 bases and the J gene lost 7 bases, with 9 bases spanning the gap. The CDR3 loop is CAWSHQANEQFF. DNA for the CDR3: TGTGCCTGGAGTCATCAAGCTAATGAGCAGTTCTTC.

This clonotype was seen just once. J is TRBJ2-5 and V is TRBV30; TRBD2 matches at 11 bases. The CDR3 has 13 amino acids. V dropped 4 bases and J dropped 4; count of bases not matched to a gene: 2. CDR1 is GTSNPN and CDR2 is SVGIG in the germline V gene (reference sequence). This CDR3 reads CAWTSGRPETQYF. The CDR3 bases are TGTGCCTGGACTAGCGGGAGGCCAGAGACCCAGTACTTC.

This clonotype was counted ten times or more. CDR3 region: CASGPGVSYNEQFF. CDR3 DNA: TGCGCCAGCGGGCCAGGGGTCTCCTACAATGAGCAGTTCTTC. The V and J genes are TRBV5-1 and TRBJ2-1; TRBD1 is a possible D gene (6 bases). The V end was cut by 7 bases, the J end by 0 bases, with 11 bases between. The CDR3 has 14 amino acids. Germline CDR1 is SGHRS and CDR2 is YFSETQ. Filled out from reference TRBV5-1 and TRBJ2-1, the complete variable domain reads KAGVTQTPRYLIKTRGQQVTLSCSPISGHRSVSWYQQTPGQGLQFLFEYFSETQRNKGNFPGRFSGRQFSNSRSEMNVSTLELGDSALYLCASGPGVSYNEQFFGPGTRLTVL.

Comments on this clonotype: The junction shows a germline mismatch at one end, possibly a read error. The chain links TRBV6-2 or TRBV6-3 to TRBJ2-7; perhaps TRBD2 as D (6 bases). This CDR3 is built from 16 residues. Germline V gene sequence: CDR1 MNHEY, CDR2 SVGEGT. CDR3 protein: CASSYSNFGTLYEKYF. CDR3 DNA: TGTGCCAGCAGTTACTCGAATTTCGGGACTCTCTACGAGAAGTACTTC.

In regard to this clonotype: This may be a read error: a much more frequent sequence differs by one nucleotide. The rearrangement links TRBV11-2 to TRBJ2-1; 11 bases are a match to TRBD2. This CDR3 is 15 amino acids long. From germline, CDR1 is SGHAT and CDR2 FQNNGV. Here the CDR3 reads CASSVSSGRYSEQFF. DNA for the CDR3: TGTGCCAGCAGCGTATCTAGCGGGAGGTACAGTGAGCAGTTCTTC. The full variable domain, its missing parts supplied by reference TRBV11-2 and TRBJ2-1, is EAGVAQSPRYKIIEKRQSVAFWCNPISGHATLYWYQQILGQGPKLLIQFQNNGVVDDSQLPKDRFSAERLKGVDSTLKIQPAKLEDSAVYLCASSVSSGRYSEQFFGPGTRLTVL.

V gene TRBV7-6 combines with J gene TRBJ2-7, with 10 bases matching TRBD1. The V gene's germline CDR1 is SGHVS and CDR2 FNYEAQ. This CDR3 is 16 amino acids long. Germline trimming cut 5 bases from V and 6 bases from J; bases unmatched to any gene: 13. The CDR3 here is CASSASTGGGYTEQYF. CDR3 DNA sequence: TGTGCCAGCAGCGCCTCGACAGGGGGCGGATACACCGAGCAGTACTTC.

This chain uses TRBV2 with TRBJ2-7; weak D call: TRBD1 (5 bases). V was pared by 4 bases and J by 0 bases, with 13 bases between. The germline gives CDR1 SNHLY, CDR2 FYNNEI. This CDR3 region has 15 residues. This chain's CDR3 is CASSGVRVSSYEQYF. CDR3 nucleotides: TGTGCCAGCAGTGGGGTCAGGGTATCCTCCTACGAGCAGTACTTC.

This chain joins TRBV6-5 and TRBJ1-2; D is possibly TRBD1 (6 bases). The CDR3 is made up of 15 amino acids. Trimming took 0 bases from V and 2 from J, leaving 10 bases between them. Germline values: CDR1 MNHEY, CDR2 SVGAGI. The CDR3 sequence is CASSYSGGQNYGYTF. CDR3 DNA sequence: TGTGCCAGCAGTTACTCAGGGGGACAAAACTATGGCTACACCTTC.

This chain connects TRBV4-3 to TRBJ2-3; D is undetermined. V was cut by 2 bases and J by 1 base, with 10 bases left in between. The CDR3 has 15 residues. CDR1 and CDR2 from the germline V gene are LGHNA and YSLEER. The CDR3 DNA is TGCGCCAGCAGCCAAACAATGGACCGCACAGATACGCAGTATTTT. Protein: CASSQTMDRTDTQYF.

This clonotype has more than one count but fewer than ten. The chain is built from TRBV7-6 and TRBJ2-1, with 7 bases lining up with TRBD1. Germline V gene lookup returns CDR1 SGHVS and CDR2 FNYEAQ. J was trimmed by 2 bases and V by 1 base; bases with no gene match: 8. The CDR3 is made up of 17 amino acids. The CDR3 DNA sequence: TGTGCCAGCAGCTTAGTGTTACGGGACAGAGCCTACAATGAGCAGTTCTTC. Its translation: CASSLVLRDRAYNEQFF. Complete variable domain (other parts from reference TRBV7-6 and TRBJ2-1): GAGVSQSPRYKVTKRGQDVALRCDPISGHVSLYWYRQALGQGPEFLTYFNYEAQQDKSGLPNDRFSAERPEGSISTLTIQRTEQRDSAMYRCASSLVLRDRAYNEQFFGPGTRLTVL.

Only a few counts were recorded for this clonotype. The chain recombines TRBV15 with TRBJ1-6; no clear D. The CDR3 extends over 13 amino acids. CDR1 and CDR2 from the germline V gene are LNHNV and YYDKDF (reference sequence). V was pared by 5 bases and J by 5 bases, with 7 bases between. DNA of the CDR3: TGTGCCACCAGCGCGGTGAATAATTCACCCCTCCACTTT. This gives the protein CATSAVNNSPLHF.

This clonotype was observed a handful of times. This sequence joins TRBV28 and TRBJ2-7, with 8 positions matching TRBD2. Germline V gene data show CDR1 as MDHEN and CDR2 as SYDVKM. J lost 4 bases, V lost 4 bases, and 3 bases had no gene match. The CDR3 runs 13 residues. The CDR3 DNA is TGTGCCAGCAGTTGGGCTAGCGGGTACGAGCAGTACTTC. It encodes CASSWASGYEQYF.

This clonotype was counted only a few times. V and J are TRBV29-1 and TRBJ1-1; 11 bases fit TRBD1. The V segment lost 4 bases and the J segment 1 base; nucleotides outside the gene matches: 5. The CDR3 is 15 residues long. CDR1 is SQVTM, CDR2 ANQGSEA, per germline. The CDR3 reads CSVGGGTGGNTEAFF. CDR3 in DNA: TGCAGCGTTGGTGGGGGGACAGGGGGGAACACTGAAGCTTTCTTT.

Only a few counts were recorded for this clonotype. J is TRBJ1-3 and V is TRBV18; no reliable D call. The germline V gene encodes CDR1 KGHSH and CDR2 LQKENI. The CDR3 runs 15 residues. V was clipped by 0 bases and J by 5 bases, with 11 bases between them. DNA for the CDR3: TGTGCCAGCTCACCACCTTCGGAATCTAGAAACACCATATATTTT. This translates into CASSPPSESRNTIYF.